This T cell receptor (beta chain) derives from a study of cytomegalovirus exposure and HLA in healthy donors. Study-wide points: Several of the most significant clusters appeared, in a later analysis, to be linked to common viral pathogens. V- and J-gene trimming in TCR beta was tied to a missense DCLRE1C variant by an analysis performed later. Across donors, sequencing depth was assumed by presence/absence analyses to be roughly uniform.

In regard to this clone: Its antigen remains unidentified.

The primer mix had 60 Vbeta and 13 Jbeta primers. Measured with immunoSEQ multiplex PCR; TCRdb has only the in-frame clones, and not every one. There are 65,000 to 90,000 clones in the sample; approximately 80% occur only once, and 8% to 10% lies in the top ten. Nominally healthy donors were sampled, though unrecorded immune exposures were likely. This TCR derives from a woman aged 40-49 years in good health and CMV-seropositive. The sequencing sample was made of PBMCs.

The CDR3 region has the DNA TGTGCCAGCAGCTTAGGGGGGCCGGGGAAGACCCAGTACTTC. As protein: CASSLGGPGKTQYF. The chain couples TRBV7-2 to TRBJ2-5; D may be TRBD1 (6 bases). The CDR3 is 14 residues long. Germline values: CDR1 SGHTA, CDR2 FQGNSA. Trimming removed 1 base from V and 6 bases from J, with 12 bases in between.